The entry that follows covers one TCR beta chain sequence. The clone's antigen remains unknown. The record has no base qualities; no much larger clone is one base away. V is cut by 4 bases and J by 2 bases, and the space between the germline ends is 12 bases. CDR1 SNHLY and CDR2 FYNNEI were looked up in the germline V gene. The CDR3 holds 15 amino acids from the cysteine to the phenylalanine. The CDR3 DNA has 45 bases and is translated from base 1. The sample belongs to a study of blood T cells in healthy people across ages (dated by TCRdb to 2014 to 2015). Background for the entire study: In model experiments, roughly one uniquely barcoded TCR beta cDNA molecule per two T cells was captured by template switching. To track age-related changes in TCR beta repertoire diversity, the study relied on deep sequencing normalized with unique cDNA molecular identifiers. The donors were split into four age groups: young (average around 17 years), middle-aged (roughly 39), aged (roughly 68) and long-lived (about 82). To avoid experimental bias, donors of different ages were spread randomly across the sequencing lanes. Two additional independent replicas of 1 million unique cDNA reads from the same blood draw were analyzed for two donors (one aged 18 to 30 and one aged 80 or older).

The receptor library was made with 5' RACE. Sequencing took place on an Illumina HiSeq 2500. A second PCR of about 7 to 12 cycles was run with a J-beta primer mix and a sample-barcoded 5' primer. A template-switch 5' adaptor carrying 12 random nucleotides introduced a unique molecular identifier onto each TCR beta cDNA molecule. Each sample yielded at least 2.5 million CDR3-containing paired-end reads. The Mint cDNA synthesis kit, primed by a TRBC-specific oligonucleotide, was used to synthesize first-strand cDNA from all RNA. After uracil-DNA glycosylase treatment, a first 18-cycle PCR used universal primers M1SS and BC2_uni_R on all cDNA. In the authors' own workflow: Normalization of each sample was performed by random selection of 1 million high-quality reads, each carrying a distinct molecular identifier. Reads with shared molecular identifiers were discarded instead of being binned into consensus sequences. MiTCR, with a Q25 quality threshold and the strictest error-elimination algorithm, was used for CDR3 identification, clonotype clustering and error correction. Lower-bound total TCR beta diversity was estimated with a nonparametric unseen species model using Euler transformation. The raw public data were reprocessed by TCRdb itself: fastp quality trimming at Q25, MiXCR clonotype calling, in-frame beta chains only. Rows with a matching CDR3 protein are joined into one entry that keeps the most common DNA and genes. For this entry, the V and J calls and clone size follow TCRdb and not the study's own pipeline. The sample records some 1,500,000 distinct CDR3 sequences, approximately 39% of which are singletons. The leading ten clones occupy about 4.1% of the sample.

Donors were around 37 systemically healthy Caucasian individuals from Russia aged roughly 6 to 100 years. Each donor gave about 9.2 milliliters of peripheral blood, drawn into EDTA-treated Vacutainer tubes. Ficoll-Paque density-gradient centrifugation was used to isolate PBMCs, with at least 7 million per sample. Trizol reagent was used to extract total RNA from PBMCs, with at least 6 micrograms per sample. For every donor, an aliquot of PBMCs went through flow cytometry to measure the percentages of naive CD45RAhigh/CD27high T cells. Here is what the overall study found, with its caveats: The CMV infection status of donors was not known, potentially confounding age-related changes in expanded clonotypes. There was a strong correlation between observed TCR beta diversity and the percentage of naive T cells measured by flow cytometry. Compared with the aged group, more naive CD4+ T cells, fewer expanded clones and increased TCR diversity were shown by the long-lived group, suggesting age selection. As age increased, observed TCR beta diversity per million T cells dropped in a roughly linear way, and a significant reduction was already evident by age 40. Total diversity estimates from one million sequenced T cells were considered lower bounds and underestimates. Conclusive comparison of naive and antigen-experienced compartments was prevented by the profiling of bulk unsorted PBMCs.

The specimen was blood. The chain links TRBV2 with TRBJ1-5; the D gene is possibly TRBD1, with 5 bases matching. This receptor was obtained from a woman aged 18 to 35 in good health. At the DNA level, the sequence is TGTGCCAGCAGTGGGGCAGGGCCAGGCAATCAGCCCCAGCATTTT. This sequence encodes CASSGAGPGNQPQHF.